These 19 T cell receptor beta chains were all obtained from the same sample, sequenced in a study of blood T cells in healthy people across ages. With a J-beta primer mix and a sample-barcoded 5' primer, a second PCR ran about 7 to 12 cycles. TCRdb reanalysed the 5' RACE reads using MiXCR and keeps one entry per CDR3 protein. The data contain hundreds of thousands of distinct CDR3 sequences, roughly 21% of them singletons. The sample comprised blood. Every receptor here comes from a man aged 65 to 85 in good health.

This clonotype was seen a few times. The rearrangement joins TRBV7-9 to TRBJ2-1, with D tentatively TRBD2 (6 bases). The germline CDR1 and CDR2 sequences are SEHNR and FQNEAQ (reference sequence). V was trimmed by 1 base and J by 5 bases, leaving 12 bases between them. CDR3 length: 15 residues. CDR3 loop: CASSLEGGDNNEQFF. In nucleotides, the CDR3 is TGTGCCAGCAGCTTAGAAGGAGGGGATAACAATGAGCAGTTCTTC.

CDR3 amino acids: CASSGTGTGQLGTQYF. The CDR3 nucleotides are TGTGCCAGCAGCGGGACGGGGACAGGGCAGCTTGGGACCCAGTACTTC. This rearrangement joins TRBV13 to TRBJ2-5; TRBD1 agrees at 9 bases. This CDR3 has 16 amino acids. The germline CDR1 and CDR2 sequences are PRHDT and FYEKMQ (reference sequence). V gave up 5 bases and J gave up 7 bases; unmatched junction bases: 14.

A remark on this clonotype: A much larger clone lies one base from this, so it may be a read error. The V call is TRBV12-3 or TRBV12-4, the J call TRBJ1-1; the D is unclear. V gave up 5 bases and J gave up 4 bases, with 14 bases separating them. The CDR3 is 14 amino acids. The DNA of the CDR3 is TGTGCCAGCAGTCTCAAGAGGTTGGGCACTGAAGCTTTCTTT. This sequence encodes CASSLKRLGTEAFF.

The V gene is TRBV7-9, the J gene TRBJ1-4; TRBD1 matches 7 bases. This CDR3 has 16 amino acids. Germline-derived CDR1 and CDR2 are SEHNR and FQNEAQ (reference sequence). V shed 5 bases, J shed 5 bases, and the junction held 11 bases outside the gene matches. The CDR3 DNA follows: TGTGCCAGCAGCCGAAACGTGGGACAGCCGAATGAAAAACTGTTTTTT. This encodes CASSRNVGQPNEKLFF.

This clonotype turned up a few times. The chain joins TRBV15 to TRBJ2-7; D gene unclear. Trimming took 0 bases from V and 2 from J, leaving 8 bases between them. The CDR3 consists of 14 residues. CDR1 is LNHNV, CDR2 YYDKDF, per germline (reference sequence). In DNA, the CDR3 is TGTGCCACCAGCAGAGATTTAGCCGCCTACGAGCAGTACTTC. This gives the protein CATSRDLAAYEQYF.

This clonotype came up a few times. A read error is likely, as this CDR3 ends without the conserved phenylalanine or tryptophan. The chain couples TRBV6-1 to TRBJ2-7; D gene unclear. CDR1 MNHNS and CDR2 SASEGT come from the germline V gene. V lost 2 bases and J lost 6, with 11 bases in between. The CDR3 runs to 13 residues. The CDR3 sequence is CASSEYILGEQYL. In DNA, the CDR3 is TGTGCCAGCAGTGAATACATTCTGGGCGAGCAGTACCTC.

This clonotype showed up just a few times. This rearrangement joins TRBV12-3 or TRBV12-4 to TRBJ2-7; 9 bases agree with TRBD2. This CDR3 region has 14 residues. Losses at the gene ends were 8 bases for V and 3 bases for J; bases not matched to a gene: 8. The CDR3 DNA reads TGTGCCAGCTGGGGAGGTAGCGGGAGCTACGAGCAGTACTTC. The encoded protein is CASWGGSGSYEQYF.

The chain couples TRBV7-2 to TRBJ2-1; D gene ambiguous. Trimming cost V 5 bases and J 6 bases, with 11 bases left between them. This CDR3 is 13 amino acids long. In germline, CDR1 is SGHTA, CDR2 FQGNSA. CDR3 bases: TGTGCCAGCAGCCACGGACCCCCCAATGAGCAGTTCTTC. It specifies CASSHGPPNEQFF.

Written as DNA, the CDR3 is TGTGCCAGCAGCCCTAACTGGGGACGCCAAGAGACCCAGTACTTC. As protein: CASSPNWGRQETQYF. The chain couples TRBV9 to TRBJ2-5; tentatively, D is TRBD1 or TRBD2 (5 bases each). The V gene's germline CDR1 is SGDLS and CDR2 YYNGEE. This CDR3 contains 15 residues. V lost 4 bases and J lost 1, with 14 bases in between.

This clonotype was found a few times. J is TRBJ2-5 and V is TRBV6-5; D is perhaps TRBD2 (6 bases). The last part of the DNA fits TRBJ2-7 better; the J call may be wrong. Germline V lookup: CDR1 MNHEY, CDR2 SVGAGI. CDR3 length equals 13 residues. CDR3 sequence reads: CASNLPGAPEQYF. CDR3 coding DNA: TGTGCCAGCAACCTACCGGGAGCCCCCGAGCAGTACTTC.

In this sample, this clonotype turned up a few times. The chain combines TRBV7-9 with TRBJ2-7; TRBD2 agrees at 10 bases. The V and J ends lost 4 bases and 0 bases, in that order; junction bases with no gene match: 3. The germline V gene has CDR1 SEHNR and CDR2 FQNEAQ (reference sequence). CDR3 length: 15 amino acids. CDR3 in amino acids: CASSWVAGGSYEQYF. The CDR3 DNA reads as TGTGCCAGCAGCTGGGTAGCGGGAGGCTCCTACGAGCAGTACTTC. Together with reference TRBV7-9 and TRBJ2-7, the CDR3 gives the full variable domain: DTGVSQNPRHKITKRGQNVTFRCDPISEHNRLYWYRQTLGQGPEFLTYFQNEAQLEKSRLLSDRFSAERPKGSFSTLEIQRTEQGDSAMYLCASSWVAGGSYEQYFGPGTRLTVT.

This clonotype was seen only a few times. The rearrangement joins TRBV5-1 to TRBJ2-3; perhaps TRBD1 as D (5 bases). Germline CDR1 reads SGHRS; CDR2 reads YFSETQ. The ends were cut back, 2 bases at V and 3 bases at J, with 10 bases in the middle. CDR3 length: 14 amino acids. CDR3 DNA: TGCGCCAGCAGCTTCCGGGCAGGGACAGATACGCAGTATTTT. Translating it yields CASSFRAGTDTQYF.

The sample holds a few counts of this clonotype. The chain couples TRBV25-1 to TRBJ1-1; the D is unclear. The V gene lost 2 bases and the J gene lost 1 base, with 8 bases spanning the gap. CDR3 length equals 14 residues. CDR1 and CDR2 from the germline V gene are MGHDK and SYGVNS. CDR3 amino acids: CASSEEATNTEAFF. The CDR3, as DNA: TGTGCCAGCAGTGAAGAAGCCACGAACACTGAAGCTTTCTTT.

There are a few counts of this clonotype. The chain joins TRBV25-1 to TRBJ2-5; a weak D match, TRBD2 (5 bases). With the DNA end fitting TRBJ2-1 better, the J assignment may be wrong. This CDR3 has 14 residues. Germline CDR1 MGHDK, CDR2 SYGVNS. The chain's CDR3 is CASSEYPSWDEQFF. The CDR3 bases are TGTGCCAGCAGTGAATACCCTAGCTGGGATGAGCAGTTCTTC.

With regard to this clonotype: Since a much larger clone is just one base distant, this may be a read error. The chain combines TRBV12-3 or TRBV12-4 with TRBJ2-7, with 9 bases aligning to TRBD2. The CDR3 sequence is 14 residues long. Trimming cost V 6 bases and J 0 bases; bases outside gene matches: 3. Here the CDR3 reads CASRYSGSSYEQYF. The CDR3, as DNA: TGTGCCAGCAGATATAGCGGGAGCTCCTACGAGCAGTACTTC.

This clonotype was picked up many times. V gene TRBV20-1 combines with J gene TRBJ2-7; TRBD1 might be the D (6 bases). Between the trimmed V and J ends, which lost 6 bases and 3 bases, there was a span of 15 bases. The CDR3 contains 13 residues. The germline gives CDR1 DFQATT, CDR2 SNEGSKA (reference sequence). This CDR3 reads CSAIRGQFYEQYF. CDR3 DNA sequence: TGCAGTGCAATCAGGGGACAATTCTACGAGCAGTACTTC.

This sequence joins TRBV10-3 and TRBJ1-6; no definite D call. The V gene lost 0 bases and the J gene lost 5 bases, with 8 bases spanning the gap. CDR3 length: 15 residues. The germline gives CDR1 ENHRY, CDR2 SYGVKD. CDR3 coding DNA: TGTGCCATCAGTGAGTCTCACAGAGATAATTCACCCCTCCACTTT. Amino acid sequence: CAISESHRDNSPLHF.

This clonotype was seen at least ten times. The CDR3 here is CASSPDRDSYEQYF. The DNA of the CDR3 is TGTGCCAGCTCTCCGGACAGGGACTCCTACGAGCAGTACTTC. J is TRBJ2-7 and V is TRBV18; TRBD1 matches at 8 bases. This CDR3 region has 14 residues. The V gene end was trimmed by 6 bases and the J gene end by 0 bases; junction bases not matched to a gene: 4. Germline V CDR1 and CDR2: KGHSH, LQKENI.

The V call is TRBV20-1, the J call TRBJ2-3; maybe TRBD2 (6 bases). The CDR3 has 12 residues. The germline V and J ends were trimmed by 5 bases and 6 bases, with 12 bases remaining between them. CDR1 is DFQATT, CDR2 SNEGSKA, per germline (reference sequence). CDR3 amino acids: CSAEGGGDTQYF. CDR3 in DNA: TGCAGTGCTGAGGGTGGAGGGGATACGCAGTATTTT.